This T cell receptor (beta chain) came from a study of T cell responses to AZD1222 COVID-19 vaccine. CDR1 LGHNA and CDR2 YNFKEQ come from the germline V gene. Trimming left V 0 bases short and J 2 bases short, with 8 bases between. CDR3 length equals 14 residues. Study results and caveats: Following two doses of AZD1222, Spike-specific TCR breadth and depth rose. The donor group comprised mostly white British people and more females; the analysis possibly underestimated clonal diversity.

This clone occurred a few times. Its antigen is not identified. The protocol was immunoSEQ multiplex PCR, while the TCRdb copy is restricted to in-frame clones and leaves out a portion. The sample contains around 100,000 clones, 86% of which appear only once. The origin of this receptor is an adult in good health. The genes are TRBV4-2 and TRBJ2-7; D is unclear. This specimen was peripheral blood, taken on day 0 of AZD1222 vaccination. The CDR3 DNA reads as TGTGCCAGCAGCCAAGAGTACAGAACCTACGAGCAGTACTTC. Translation: CASSQEYRTYEQYF.